These 32 T cell receptor beta chains originate from one sample sequenced in a study of blood T cell repertoires in COVID-19. Generated by immunoSEQ multiplex PCR, the TCRdb table keeps only in-frame clones and is missing some. The table includes 100,000 or so clones, 81% detected once. The sequencing input was peripheral blood. Receptors were obtained from an elderly man with acute or convalescent COVID-19.

The genes are TRBV6-1 and TRBJ2-7; tentative D call: TRBD1 (5 bases). The germline V and J ends were trimmed by 3 bases and 2 bases, with 14 bases remaining between them. Germline V CDR1 and CDR2: MNHNS, SASEGT. CDR3 length: 15 amino acids. This CDR3 reads CASSDQGGIAYEQYF. For the CDR3, the DNA is TGTGCCAGCAGTGACCAGGGTGGTATAGCCTACGAGCAGTACTTC.

This chain joins TRBV27 and TRBJ2-5; 11 nucleotides match TRBD1. Germline V CDR1 and CDR2: MNHEY, SMNVEV (reference sequence). The trim removed 8 bases at V and 5 bases at J, leaving 7 bases unmatched. The CDR3 sequence is 14 residues long. This CDR3 is CASGHGTGGETQYF. The CDR3, as DNA: TGTGCCAGCGGACACGGGACAGGGGGGGAGACCCAGTACTTC.

In the case of this clone: This same CDR3 is encoded by further DNA sequences in the sample. The V and J genes are TRBV27 and TRBJ1-4, with TRBD1 as a possible D gene (5 bases). The CDR3 runs to 14 residues. The ends were cut back, 3 bases at V and 5 bases at J, with 10 bases in the middle. Germline V gene data show CDR1 as MNHEY and CDR2 as SMNVEV (reference sequence). DNA for the CDR3: TGTGCCAGCAGTTTTGGGCGGGGGAATGAAAAACTGTTTTTT. Its translation is CASSFGRGNEKLFF.

J is TRBJ1-6 and V is TRBV18; D unresolved. The length of the CDR3 is 16 residues. V lost 3 bases, J lost 8 bases, and 17 bases lay in between. CDR1 KGHSH and CDR2 LQKENI come from the germline V gene. Here the CDR3 reads CASSPVVGGRDSPLHF. CDR3 sequence (DNA): TGTGCCAGCTCACCGGTCGTTGGAGGGCGGGATTCACCCCTCCACTTT.

A single count supports this clone. The rearrangement links TRBV7-2 to TRBJ2-2; D gene ambiguous. CDR1 is SGHTA, CDR2 FQGNSA, per germline. There are 14 residues in the CDR3. The germline V and J ends were trimmed by 1 base and 5 bases, with 8 bases remaining between them. CDR3 loop: CASSLGAETGELFF. DNA of the CDR3: TGTGCCAGCAGCTTAGGGGCAGAGACCGGGGAGCTGTTTTTT.

This CDR3 is CASSLVGAGANVLTF. The CDR3 DNA sequence: TGCGCCAGCAGCTTGGTCGGGGCTGGGGCCAACGTCCTGACTTTC. The chain combines TRBV5-1 with TRBJ2-6, with D possibly matching TRBD2 (5 bases). Between the trimmed V and J ends, which lost 0 bases and 2 bases, there was a span of 6 bases. The CDR3 consists of 15 residues. Germline values: CDR1 SGHRS, CDR2 YFSETQ.

This chain joins TRBV19 and TRBJ1-5; maybe TRBD1 (6 bases). The CDR3 length is 14 residues. Germline loops: CDR1 LNHDA, CDR2 SQIVND (reference sequence). Trimming pared 4 bases from V and 3 bases from J, leaving 10 bases between. The CDR3 is CASSRGQVNQPQHF. Here the CDR3 DNA reads TGTGCCAGTAGTAGGGGGCAGGTCAATCAGCCCCAGCATTTT. Full variable domain (outside the CDR3, taken from reference TRBV19 and TRBJ1-5): DGGITQSPKYLFRKEGQNVTLSCEQNLNHDAMYWYRQDPGQGLRLIYYSQIVNDFQKGDIAEGYSVSREKKESFPLTVTSAQKNPTAFYLCASSRGQVNQPQHFGDGTRLSIL.

The chain recombines TRBV28 with TRBJ1-2; no reliable D call. There are 12 residues in the CDR3. V lost 4 bases, J lost 2 bases, and 5 bases lay in between. Germline V lookup: CDR1 MDHEN, CDR2 SYDVKM. The CDR3 DNA follows: TGTGCCAGCAGTTGGCAGAACTATGGCTACACCTTC. Translated, it gives CASSWQNYGYTF.

The V gene is TRBV27, the J gene TRBJ1-5; D unclear. This CDR3 spans 14 amino acids. V shed 7 bases and J shed 0 bases, with 10 bases lying between them. CDR1 and CDR2 from the germline V gene are MNHEY and SMNVEV (reference sequence). The CDR3, as DNA: TGTGCCAGCAAGGGAGCCTATAGCAATCAGCCCCAGCATTTT. This codes for CASKGAYSNQPQHF.

The chain carries TRBV28 and TRBJ2-1; D remains ambiguous. Germline CDR1 is MDHEN and CDR2 is SYDVKM. The ends were cut back, 8 bases at V and 2 bases at J, with 7 bases in the middle. The CDR3 contains 12 residues. CDR3 bases: TGTGCCAGCTTCACAGCCTACAATGAGCAGTTCTTC. Protein: CASFTAYNEQFF.

The V call is TRBV7-2, the J call TRBJ1-6; the match to TRBD1 covers 9 bases. Germline CDR1 and CDR2: SGHTA and FQGNSA. Germline trimming cut 6 bases from V and 2 bases from J; bases unmatched to any gene: 8. The CDR3 covers 17 residues. CDR3 bases: TGTGCCAGCAGTTGGGACAGGGACGGACCCTATAATTCACCCCTCCACTTT. Translation: CASSWDRDGPYNSPLHF.

Turning to this clone: Other DNA sequences in this sample translate to the same CDR3. This chain connects TRBV5-1 to TRBJ2-1, with 14 bases matching TRBD2. This CDR3 comprises 16 residues. Germline trimming cut 4 bases from V and 3 bases from J; bases unmatched to any gene: 3. The germline V gene encodes CDR1 SGHRS and CDR2 YFSETQ. CDR3 amino acids: CASSPGTSGSYNEQFF. The CDR3 nucleotides are TGCGCCAGCAGCCCCGGGACTAGCGGGAGCTACAATGAGCAGTTCTTC.

The sample holds a few counts of this clone. J is TRBJ2-3 and V is TRBV27; 10 bases are shared with TRBD2. Germline-derived CDR1 and CDR2 are MNHEY and SMNVEV (reference sequence). The CDR3 covers 18 residues. V was pared by 3 bases and J by 1 base, with 10 bases of the junction left unmatched. The CDR3 bases are TGTGCCAGCAGTTTCCGGACTAGCGGCCTCCCTGGCACAGATACGCAGTATTTT. Translating it yields CASSFRTSGLPGTDTQYF.

V is TRBV6-5 and J is TRBJ1-6; 8 bases match TRBD1. Looked up from germline, CDR1 is MNHEY and CDR2 is SVGAGI. The length of the CDR3 is 14 residues. Losses at the gene ends were 5 bases for V and 10 bases for J; bases not matched to a gene: 7. The CDR3 sequence is CASSKDRAKSPLHF. In DNA, the CDR3 is TGTGCCAGCAGTAAGGACAGGGCCAAGTCACCCCTCCACTTT.

This chain uses TRBV27 with TRBJ2-6; 11 nucleotides match TRBD2. The ends lost 2 bases at V and 4 bases at J; junction bases unmatched: 10. Germline V lookup: CDR1 MNHEY, CDR2 SMNVEV (reference sequence). The CDR3 spans 19 residues. CDR3 in DNA: TGTGCCAGCAGTTTAGTCGTAGCGGGAGGGCTAACGGGGGCCAACGTCCTGACTTTC. Translated: CASSLVVAGGLTGANVLTF.

A few counts support this clone. Other DNA sequences in this specimen translate into the identical CDR3. The rearrangement links TRBV18 to TRBJ2-3, with unresolved D. The ends were cut back, 0 bases at V and 3 bases at J, with 4 bases in the middle. The CDR3 runs 13 residues. Looked up from germline, CDR1 is KGHSH and CDR2 is LQKENI. DNA for the CDR3: TGTGCCAGCTCACCACCCGGGACAGATACGCAGTATTTT. It specifies CASSPPGTDTQYF.

This clone occurred once. This chain joins TRBV6-6 and TRBJ2-4; a possible D gene is TRBD2 (6 bases). The germline gives CDR1 MNHNY, CDR2 SVGAGI (reference sequence). The V and J ends lost 1 base and 3 bases respectively, with 13 bases between them. The CDR3 extends over 16 amino acids. This chain's CDR3 is CASSYLGGVDKNIQYF. CDR3 in DNA: TGTGCCAGCAGTTACTTGGGGGGAGTGGACAAAAACATTCAGTACTTC.

This clone showed up just a few times. The chain has TRBV5-1 and TRBJ2-5, with 12 bases identical to TRBD2. There are 17 residues in the CDR3. CDR1 is SGHRS and CDR2 is YFSETQ in the germline V gene. The trim removed 4 bases at V and 2 bases at J, leaving 9 bases unmatched. The CDR3 loop reads CASSRGLGLAGQETQYF. The DNA for the CDR3 is TGCGCCAGCAGCAGAGGCTTAGGACTAGCGGGGCAAGAGACCCAGTACTTC. Combining the CDR3 with reference TRBV5-1 and TRBJ2-5 gives the whole variable domain KAGVTQTPRYLIKTRGQQVTLSCSPISGHRSVSWYQQTPGQGLQFLFEYFSETQRNKGNFPGRFSGRQFSNSRSEMNVSTLELGDSALYLCASSRGLGLAGQETQYFGPGTRLLVL.

This rearrangement joins TRBV28 to TRBJ2-7; the D gene is possibly TRBD1 (6 bases). V lost 3 bases and J 3 bases, leaving 18 bases between the germline ends. CDR3 length equals 16 residues. CDR1 MDHEN and CDR2 SYDVKM come from the germline V gene. Written as DNA, the CDR3 is TGTGCCAGCAGTTTCGGACAGCCCCCAAGGAACTACGAGCAGTACTTC. Its protein product is CASSFGQPPRNYEQYF.

The rearrangement links TRBV27 to TRBJ1-5; possibly TRBD1 for D (6 bases). V lost 4 bases and J 6 bases, leaving 7 bases between the germline ends. The CDR3 has 12 amino acids. Germline V gene sequence: CDR1 MNHEY, CDR2 SMNVEV (reference sequence). The CDR3 nucleotides are TGTGCCAGCAGTTCCAGGGGTCAGCCCCAGCATTTT. This sequence encodes CASSSRGQPQHF.

This clone has only one observation. The chain couples TRBV7-2 to TRBJ2-7; 8 nucleotides align to TRBD2. Germline V gives CDR1 SGHTA, CDR2 FQGNSA. J gave up 6 bases and V 0 bases, and 7 bases lay outside the gene matches. The CDR3 is made up of 15 amino acids. CDR3 loop: CASSLARSGSAEQYF. In DNA, the CDR3 is TGTGCCAGCAGCTTAGCGAGGAGCGGGAGCGCCGAGCAGTACTTC.

V usage is TRBV2 and J usage is TRBJ1-2; 8 nucleotides agree with TRBD1. Per the germline V gene, CDR1 is SNHLY and CDR2 is FYNNEI. The CDR3 has 13 residues. With 6 bases clipped from V and 7 bases from J, the junction kept 7 bases outside the gene matches. The DNA of the CDR3 is TGTGCCAGCAGAACGACAGGGGATCTTGGCTACACCTTC. This translates into CASRTTGDLGYTF.

V and J are TRBV19 and TRBJ2-5; D might be TRBD2 (6 bases). The germline gives CDR1 LNHDA, CDR2 SQIVND (reference sequence). The CDR3 loop spans 15 amino acids. Trimming stripped 4 bases from V and 5 bases from J, with 17 bases between. The CDR3 nucleotides read TGTGCCAGTAGTAAAGGACTATCCCGAGGGGAGACCCAGTACTTC. Translating gives CASSKGLSRGETQYF.

The chain couples TRBV7-9 to TRBJ1-1; possible D gene TRBD1, 5 bases. Germline V lookup: CDR1 SEHNR, CDR2 FQNEAQ (reference sequence). V lost 0 bases, J lost 6 bases, and 14 bases lay in between. The CDR3 has 15 amino acids. CDR3 sequence reads: CASSLADSVRSEAFF. The CDR3 DNA follows: TGTGCCAGCAGCTTAGCCGACAGTGTTAGGTCTGAAGCTTTCTTT.

The gene calls are TRBV18 and TRBJ2-5; 7 bases are shared with TRBD1. CDR1 is KGHSH and CDR2 is LQKENI in the germline V gene. V dropped 1 base and J dropped 4; count of bases not matched to a gene: 0. The CDR3 is made up of 13 amino acids. The CDR3 DNA reads TGTGCCAGCTCACCACAGGGGGCAGAGACCCAGTACTTC. This sequence encodes CASSPQGAETQYF.

J is TRBJ2-3 and V is TRBV4-1; 10 bases are a match to TRBD1. This CDR3 is 16 amino acids long. V was clipped by 4 bases and J by 5 bases; unmatched bases: 9. The germline V gene has CDR1 MGHRA and CDR2 YSYEKL. CDR3 sequence (DNA): TGCGCCAGCAGCCGAACCGGGACAGGGGTAGAAGATACGCAGTATTTT. It yields the protein CASSRTGTGVEDTQYF.

In nucleotides, the CDR3 is TGTGCCAGCAGCGAGTCCCAGGCTAGCGGGAGGTCTGAGCAGTTCTTC. Amino acid sequence: CASSESQASGRSEQFF. This chain joins TRBV7-9 and TRBJ2-1; 11 bases are a match to TRBD2. This CDR3 has 16 residues. The ends lost 5 bases at V and 9 bases at J; junction bases unmatched: 12. Germline V CDR1 and CDR2: SEHNR, FQNEAQ (reference sequence).

This chain joins TRBV27 and TRBJ2-3, with 7 bases lining up with TRBD2. CDR1 is MNHEY and CDR2 is SMNVEV in the germline V gene (reference sequence). V shed 3 bases and J 0 bases; nucleotides not matched to a gene: 9. The CDR3 totals 17 residues. The CDR3 loop is CASSFGGSSLSTDTQYF. CDR3 sequence (DNA): TGTGCCAGCAGTTTCGGCGGGAGTTCCCTCAGCACAGATACGCAGTATTTT.

The V gene is TRBV5-1, the J gene TRBJ2-1; the match to TRBD2 covers 13 bases. This CDR3 is built from 14 residues. Looked up from germline, CDR1 is SGHRS and CDR2 is YFSETQ. J was trimmed by 9 bases and V by 7 bases; bases with no gene match: 7. CDR3 nucleotide sequence: TGCGCCAGCTTGGGGACTAGCGGGACCAGTGAGCAGTTCTTC. It codes for CASLGTSGTSEQFF.

The V and J genes are TRBV12-3 or TRBV12-4 and TRBJ1-5, with 9 positions matching TRBD1. The CDR3 length is 13 residues. The trim removed 6 bases at V and 4 bases at J, leaving 1 base unmatched. The CDR3 sequence: CASRGTGNQPQHF. In DNA, the CDR3 is TGTGCCAGCAGGGGGACAGGGAATCAGCCCCAGCATTTT.

The CDR3 here is CASSSRKGPIGTNTEAFF. The DNA for the CDR3 is TGTGCCAGCAGCTCCCGTAAGGGTCCAATCGGGACTAACACTGAAGCTTTCTTT. The rearrangement links TRBV11-3 to TRBJ1-1, with a tentative D call TRBD1 (5 bases). CDR1 SGHNT and CDR2 YENEEA come from the germline V gene. Trimming removed 4 bases at V and 2 bases at J, with 23 bases between. The CDR3 is 18 amino acids.

CDR3: CASSERLTGTGSPLHF. The DNA of the CDR3 is TGTGCCAGCAGTGAAAGGTTGACAGGGACTGGCTCACCCCTCCACTTT. This sequence joins TRBV6-1 and TRBJ1-6; 7 positions match TRBD1. Unmatched junction bases numbered 11, after V lost 2 bases and J lost 10 bases. CDR3 length: 16 residues. Germline V CDR1 and CDR2: MNHNS, SASEGT.